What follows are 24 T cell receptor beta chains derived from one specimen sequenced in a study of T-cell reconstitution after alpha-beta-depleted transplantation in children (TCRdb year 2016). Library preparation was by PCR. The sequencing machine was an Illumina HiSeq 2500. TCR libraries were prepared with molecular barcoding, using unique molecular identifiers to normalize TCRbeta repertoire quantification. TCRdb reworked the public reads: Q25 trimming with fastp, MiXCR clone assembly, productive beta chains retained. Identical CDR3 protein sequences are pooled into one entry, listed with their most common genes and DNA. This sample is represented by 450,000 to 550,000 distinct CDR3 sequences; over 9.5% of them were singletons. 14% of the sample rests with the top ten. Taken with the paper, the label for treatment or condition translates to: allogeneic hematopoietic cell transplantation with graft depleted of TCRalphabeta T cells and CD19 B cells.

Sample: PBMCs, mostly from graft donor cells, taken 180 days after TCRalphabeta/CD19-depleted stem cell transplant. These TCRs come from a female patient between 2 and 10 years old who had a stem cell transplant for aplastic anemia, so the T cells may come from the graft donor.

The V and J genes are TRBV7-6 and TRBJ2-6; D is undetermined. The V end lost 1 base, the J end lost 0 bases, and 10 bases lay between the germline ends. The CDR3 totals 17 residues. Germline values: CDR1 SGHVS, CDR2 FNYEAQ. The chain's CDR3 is CASSLEGSSSGANVLTF. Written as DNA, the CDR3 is TGTGCCAGCAGCTTAGAGGGCAGTTCCTCTGGGGCCAACGTCCTGACTTTC.

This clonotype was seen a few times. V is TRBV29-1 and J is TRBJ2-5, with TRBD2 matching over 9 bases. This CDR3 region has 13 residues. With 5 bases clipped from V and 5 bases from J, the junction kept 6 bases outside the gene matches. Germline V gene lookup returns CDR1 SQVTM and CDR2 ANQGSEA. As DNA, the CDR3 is TGCAGCGTTTCCCCGGCGGGAGGGGAGACCCAGTACTTC. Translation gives CSVSPAGGETQYF. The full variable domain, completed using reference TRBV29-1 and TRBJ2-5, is SAVISQKPSRDICQRGTSLTIQCQVDSQVTMMFWYRQQPGQSLTLIATANQGSEATYESGFVIDKFPISRPNLTFSTLTVSNMSPEDSSIYLCSVSPAGGETQYFGPGTRLLVL.

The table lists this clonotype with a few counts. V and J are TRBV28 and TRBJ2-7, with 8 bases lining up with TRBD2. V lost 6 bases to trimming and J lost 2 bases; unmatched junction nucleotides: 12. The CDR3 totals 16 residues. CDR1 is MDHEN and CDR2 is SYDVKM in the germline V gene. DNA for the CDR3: TGTGCCAGCAGCCTTAGGACTAGCCGCTCGGCCTACGAGCAGTACTTC. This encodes CASSLRTSRSAYEQYF.

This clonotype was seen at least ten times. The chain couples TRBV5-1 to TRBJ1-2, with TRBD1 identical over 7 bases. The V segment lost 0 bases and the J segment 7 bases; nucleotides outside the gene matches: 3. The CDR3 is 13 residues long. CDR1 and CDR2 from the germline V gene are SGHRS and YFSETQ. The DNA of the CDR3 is TGCGCCAGCAGCTTGGCACAGGGGCTTGGCTACACCTTC. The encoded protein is CASSLAQGLGYTF.

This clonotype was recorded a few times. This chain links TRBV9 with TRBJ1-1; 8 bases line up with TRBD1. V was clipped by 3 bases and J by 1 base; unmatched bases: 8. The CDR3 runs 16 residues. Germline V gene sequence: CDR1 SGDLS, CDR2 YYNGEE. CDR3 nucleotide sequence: TGTGCCAGCAGCGCCGCATCACAGGGGGGGAACACTGAAGCTTTCTTT. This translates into CASSAASQGGNTEAFF.

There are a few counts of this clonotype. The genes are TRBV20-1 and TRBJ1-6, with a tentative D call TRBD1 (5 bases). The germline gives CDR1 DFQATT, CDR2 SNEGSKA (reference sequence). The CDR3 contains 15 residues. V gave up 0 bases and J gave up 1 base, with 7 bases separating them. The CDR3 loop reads CSAREGGSYNSPLHF. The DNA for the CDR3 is TGCAGTGCTAGAGAGGGGGGTTCCTATAATTCACCCCTCCACTTT.

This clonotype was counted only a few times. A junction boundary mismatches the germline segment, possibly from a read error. Here the CDR3 reads CASTGTGTATQYF. CDR3 bases: TGTGCCAGCACAGGGACAGGGACAGCTACGCAGTATTTT. The gene calls are TRBV6-1 and TRBJ2-3, with 9 positions matching TRBD1. From germline, CDR1 is MNHNS and CDR2 SASEGT. This CDR3 comprises 13 residues.

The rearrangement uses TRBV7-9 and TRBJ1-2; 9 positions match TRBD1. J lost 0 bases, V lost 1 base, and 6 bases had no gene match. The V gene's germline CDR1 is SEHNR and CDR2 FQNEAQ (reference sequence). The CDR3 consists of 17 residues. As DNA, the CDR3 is TGTGCCAGCAGCTTAGTTACCGGGACAGGGACTAACTATGGCTACACCTTC. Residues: CASSLVTGTGTNYGYTF.

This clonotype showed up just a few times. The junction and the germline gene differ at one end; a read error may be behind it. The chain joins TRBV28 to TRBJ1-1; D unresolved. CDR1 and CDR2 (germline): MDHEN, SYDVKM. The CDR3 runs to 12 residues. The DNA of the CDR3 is TGTGCCAGCAGTTTATTAACTTCCGATACGTGGTTT. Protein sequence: CASSLLTSDTWF.

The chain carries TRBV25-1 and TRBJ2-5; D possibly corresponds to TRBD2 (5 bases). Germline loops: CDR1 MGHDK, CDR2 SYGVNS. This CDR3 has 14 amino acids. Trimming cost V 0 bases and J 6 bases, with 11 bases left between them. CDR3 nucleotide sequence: TGTGCCAGCAGTGAATACATGAGGGAGAAGACCCAGTACTTC. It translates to CASSEYMREKTQYF.

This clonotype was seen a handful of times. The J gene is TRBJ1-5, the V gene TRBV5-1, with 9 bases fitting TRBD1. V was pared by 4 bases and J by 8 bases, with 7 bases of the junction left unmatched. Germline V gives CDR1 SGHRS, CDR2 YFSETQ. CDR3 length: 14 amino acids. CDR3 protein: CASSPGQGDEPQHF. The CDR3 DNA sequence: TGCGCCAGCAGCCCGGGACAGGGTGATGAGCCCCAGCATTTT.

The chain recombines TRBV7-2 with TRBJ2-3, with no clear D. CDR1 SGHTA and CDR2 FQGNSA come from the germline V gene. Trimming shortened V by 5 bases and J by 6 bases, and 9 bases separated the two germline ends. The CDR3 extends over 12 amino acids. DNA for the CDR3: TGTGCCAGCAGCGCCAGATGGGATACGCAGTATTTT. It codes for CASSARWDTQYF. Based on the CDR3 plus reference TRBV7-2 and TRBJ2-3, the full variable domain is GAGVSQSPSNKVTEKGKDVELRCDPISGHTALYWYRQSLGQGLEFLIYFQGNSAPDKSGLPSDRFSAERTGGSVSTLTIQRTQQEDSAVYLCASSARWDTQYFGPGTRLTVL.

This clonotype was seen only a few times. CDR3 amino acids: CATSRGTGTEAFF. The CDR3 DNA reads TGTGCCACCAGCAGAGGGACGGGCACTGAAGCTTTCTTT. The chain combines TRBV15 with TRBJ1-1; no clear D. Trimming left V 1 base short and J 4 bases short, with 7 bases between. The CDR3 totals 13 residues. Germline loops: CDR1 LNHNV, CDR2 YYDKDF (reference sequence). Full variable domain (rest looked up from reference TRBV15 and TRBJ1-1): DAMVIQNPRYQVTQFGKPVTLSCSQTLNHNVMYWYQQKSSQAPKLLFHYYDKDFNNEADTPDNFQSRRPNTSFCFLDIRSPGLGDTAMYLCATSRGTGTEAFFGQGTRLTVV.

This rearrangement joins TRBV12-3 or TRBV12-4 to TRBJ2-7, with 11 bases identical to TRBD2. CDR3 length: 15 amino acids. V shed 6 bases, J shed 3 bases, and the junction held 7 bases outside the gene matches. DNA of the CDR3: TGTGCCAGCAGGCCAGGACTAGCGGGCCACTACGAGCAGTACTTC. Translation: CASRPGLAGHYEQYF.

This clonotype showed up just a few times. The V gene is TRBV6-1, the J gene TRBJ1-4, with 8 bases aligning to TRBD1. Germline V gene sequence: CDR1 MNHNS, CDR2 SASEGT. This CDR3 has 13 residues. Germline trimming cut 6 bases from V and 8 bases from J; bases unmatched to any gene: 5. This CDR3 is CASSTGQVEKLFF. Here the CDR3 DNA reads TGTGCCAGCAGCACGGGACAGGTGGAAAAACTGTTTTTT.

The CDR3 spells CSARGQLSGANVLTF. The CDR3 nucleotides read TGCAGTGCTCGGGGACAGCTCTCTGGGGCCAACGTCCTGACTTTC. V and J are TRBV20-1 and TRBJ2-6; 7 bases fit TRBD1. Looked up from germline, CDR1 is DFQATT and CDR2 is SNEGSKA (reference sequence). The CDR3 sequence is 15 residues long. The J segment lost 0 bases and the V segment lost 5 bases, leaving 4 bases of the junction unmatched.

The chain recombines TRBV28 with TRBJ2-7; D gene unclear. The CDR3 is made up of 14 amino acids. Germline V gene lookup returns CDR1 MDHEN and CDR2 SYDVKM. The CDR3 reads CSSAPPGGAYEQYF. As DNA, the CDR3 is TGTTCGAGTGCGCCACCCGGTGGGGCCTACGAGCAGTACTTC.

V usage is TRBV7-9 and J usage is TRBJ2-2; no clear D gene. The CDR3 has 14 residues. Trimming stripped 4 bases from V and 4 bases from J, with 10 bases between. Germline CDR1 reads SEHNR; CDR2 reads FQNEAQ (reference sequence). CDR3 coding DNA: TGTGCCAGCAGCTCAGACTGGTTCACCGGGGAGCTGTTTTTT. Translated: CASSSDWFTGELFF.

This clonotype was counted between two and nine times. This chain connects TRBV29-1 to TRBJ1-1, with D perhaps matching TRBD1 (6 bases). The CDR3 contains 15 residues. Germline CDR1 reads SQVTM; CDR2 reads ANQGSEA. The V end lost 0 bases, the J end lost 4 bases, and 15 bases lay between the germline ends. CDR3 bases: TGCAGCGTTGAAGATAGACGGGGGGCGAGCACTGAAGCTTTCTTT. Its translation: CSVEDRRGASTEAFF.

The DNA of the CDR3 is TGTGCCAGCAGCGCCCGGGATCAGCCCCAGCATTTT. This codes for CASSARDQPQHF. This rearrangement joins TRBV7-2 to TRBJ1-5; D call uncertain. The CDR3 is 12 amino acids. Germline-derived CDR1 and CDR2 are SGHTA and FQGNSA. Between the trimmed V and J ends, which lost 5 bases and 5 bases, there was a span of 7 bases.

The CDR3 reads CASSATRDSLPYEQYV. The CDR3 DNA reads as TGTGCCAGCAGCGCCACCCGGGACAGCCTTCCCTACGAGCAGTACGTC. The V call is TRBV7-9, the J call TRBJ2-7; TRBD1 matches at 7 bases. The CDR3 has 16 amino acids. Trimming took 5 bases from V and 2 from J; bases not matched to a gene: 12. In germline, CDR1 is SEHNR, CDR2 FQNEAQ (reference sequence).

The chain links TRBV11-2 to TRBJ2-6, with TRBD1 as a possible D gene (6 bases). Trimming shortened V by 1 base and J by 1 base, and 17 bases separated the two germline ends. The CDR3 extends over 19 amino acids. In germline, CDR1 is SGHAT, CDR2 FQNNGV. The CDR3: CASSLVWGPEGSGANVLTF. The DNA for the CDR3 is TGTGCCAGCAGCTTAGTTTGGGGGCCCGAAGGGTCTGGGGCCAACGTCCTGACTTTC.

CDR3 loop: CASSQDGTLRELFF. In nucleotides, the CDR3 is TGCGCCAGCAGCCAAGATGGCACGTTAAGGGAGCTGTTTTTT. The chain combines TRBV4-1 with TRBJ2-2; no clear D gene. V gave up 0 bases and J gave up 9 bases, with 11 bases separating them. Germline CDR1 reads MGHRA; CDR2 reads YSYEKL. This CDR3 spans 14 amino acids.

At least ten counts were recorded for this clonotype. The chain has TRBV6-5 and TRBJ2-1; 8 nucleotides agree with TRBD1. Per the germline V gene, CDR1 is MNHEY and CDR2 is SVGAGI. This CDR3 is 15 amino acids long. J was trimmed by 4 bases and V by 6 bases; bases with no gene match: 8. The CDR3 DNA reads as TGTGCCAGCAGATCGGGGCAGGGGGCTTACAATGAGCAGTTCTTC. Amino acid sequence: CASRSGQGAYNEQFF.